The 31 T cell receptor beta chains below come from one sample, sequenced in a study of T cell responses to AZD1222 COVID-19 vaccine (dated by TCRdb to the early 2020s). Read against the paper, the sample's time point label means: baseline before first vaccination. Library prep was done by the immunoSEQ multiplex PCR assay. TCRdb took this table from immuneACCESS and kept in-frame rearrangements with V and J called. Such tables lack part of the clones; where checked against another copy, unresolved V genes explain under half of the gap, and the rest is unexplained. Recorded for this sample are about 120,000 clones; roughly 90% of them occurred a single time. In total, the top ten clones hold over 3% of the sample. Material: peripheral blood, obtained on day 0 of AZD1222 vaccination. These receptors came from an adult in good health.

This clone occurred once. This sequence joins TRBV19 and TRBJ1-4; TRBD1 matches at 8 bases. J lost 5 bases, V lost 3 bases, and 5 bases had no gene match. CDR3 length equals 15 residues. Germline assignment: CDR1 LNHDA and CDR2 SQIVND (reference sequence). The CDR3 nucleotides read TGTGCCAGTAGTATGGTTGACAGGGGAAATGAAAAACTGTTTTTT. Translated, it gives CASSMVDRGNEKLFF.

The rearrangement links TRBV9 to TRBJ2-1; D perhaps matches TRBD2 (5 bases). Trimming left V 2 bases short and J 0 bases short, with 9 bases between. The CDR3 totals 15 residues. The germline CDR1 and CDR2 sequences are SGDLS and YYNGEE. CDR3 sequence: CASSVGADSYNEQFF. CDR3 nucleotide sequence: TGTGCCAGCAGCGTGGGAGCGGACTCCTACAATGAGCAGTTCTTC.

The V call is TRBV5-1, the J call TRBJ1-2, with 9 bases lining up with TRBD1. After removal of 5 bases from V and 13 bases from J, the junction contained 15 bases not matched to a gene. Germline lookup yields CDR1 SGHRS and CDR2 YFSETQ. The CDR3 covers 14 residues. This CDR3 is CASRPTTGTGPGTF. The CDR3, as DNA: TGCGCCAGCAGACCAACAACCGGGACAGGGCCGGGCACCTTC.

This clone was detected only a few times. This chain uses TRBV6-2 or TRBV6-3 with TRBJ2-2, with 13 nucleotides matching TRBD2. J gave up 3 bases and V 2 bases, and 9 bases lay outside the gene matches. This CDR3 is 19 amino acids long. CDR1 and CDR2 (germline): MNHEY, SVGEGT. Here the CDR3 DNA reads TGTGCCAGCAGTTACGAGGGCACTAGCGGGGGGGAGCACACCGGGGAGCTGTTTTTT. Translation: CASSYEGTSGGEHTGELFF.

The chain joins TRBV6-5 to TRBJ2-5; 12 bases map to TRBD2. V lost 6 bases to trimming and J lost 3 bases; unmatched junction nucleotides: 2. Germline-derived CDR1 and CDR2 are MNHEY and SVGAGI. The CDR3 spans 14 residues. CDR3 DNA: TGTGCCAGCAGGCGGACTAGCGGGGAAGAGACCCAGTACTTC. It yields the protein CASRRTSGEETQYF.

V gene TRBV2 combines with J gene TRBJ1-2, with D maybe TRBD1 (6 bases). V shed 4 bases and J shed 7 bases, with 10 bases lying between them. The CDR3 consists of 12 residues. Germline values: CDR1 SNHLY, CDR2 FYNNEI. As DNA, the CDR3 is TGTGCCAGCAGTGGGGGGGCCGGTGGCTACACCTTC. This translates into CASSGGAGGYTF.

The chain joins TRBV19 to TRBJ1-1; 7 bases are shared with TRBD1. J gave up 3 bases and V 9 bases, and 7 bases lay outside the gene matches. CDR1 and CDR2 (germline): LNHDA, SQIVND (reference sequence). The CDR3 has 13 amino acids. The CDR3 sequence is CASRDSLYTEAFF. DNA of the CDR3: TGTGCCAGCCGGGACAGTCTGTACACTGAAGCTTTCTTT.

The count of this clone is one. V usage is TRBV5-4 and J usage is TRBJ1-5, with D unresolved. Germline CDR1 reads SGHNT; CDR2 reads YYREEE (reference sequence). V shed 0 bases and J shed 0 bases, with 7 bases lying between them. The CDR3 sequence is 15 residues long. The CDR3 is CASSLGGYSNQPQHF. For the CDR3, the DNA is TGTGCCAGCAGCTTGGGGGGATATAGCAATCAGCCCCAGCATTTT.

The CDR3 protein is CASSPGGGYEQYF. The DNA for the CDR3 is TGTGCCAGCAGCCCAGGGGGCGGGTACGAGCAGTACTTC. J is TRBJ2-7 and V is TRBV7-3; TRBD1 matches 8 bases. Germline loops: CDR1 SGHTA, CDR2 FQGTGA. The V segment lost 5 bases and the J segment 4 bases; nucleotides outside the gene matches: 4. This CDR3 is built from 13 residues. Looking up the rest from reference TRBV7-3 and TRBJ2-7 gives the full variable domain: GAGVSQTPSNKVTEKGKYVELRCDPISGHTALYWYRQSLGQGPEFLIYFQGTGAADDSGLPNDRFFAVRPEGSVSTLKIQRTERGDSAVYLCASSPGGGYEQYFGPGTRLTVT.

The chain combines TRBV19 with TRBJ1-4, with D perhaps TRBD1 (6 bases). V lost 3 bases, J lost 8 bases, and 19 bases lay in between. CDR3 length equals 16 residues. Germline V gene data show CDR1 as LNHDA and CDR2 as SQIVND (reference sequence). CDR3 protein: CASSMEDRGPREKLFF. CDR3 nucleotide sequence: TGTGCCAGTAGTATGGAGGATCGGGGGCCCAGGGAAAAACTGTTTTTT.

The V gene is TRBV2, the J gene TRBJ2-3; D uncertain. The CDR3 spans 15 residues. V was cut by 3 bases and J by 1 base, with 11 bases left in between. Germline CDR1 reads SNHLY; CDR2 reads FYNNEI. The CDR3 protein is CASSEFQPGTDTQYF. CDR3 in DNA: TGTGCCAGCAGTGAGTTCCAACCGGGCACAGATACGCAGTATTTT.

The sample holds a few counts of this clone. The genes are TRBV27 and TRBJ2-1, with 8 bases that match TRBD1. Germline loops: CDR1 MNHEY, CDR2 SMNVEV (reference sequence). The CDR3 has 15 residues. With 5 bases clipped from V and 7 bases from J, the junction kept 10 bases outside the gene matches. The CDR3 region has the DNA TGTGCCAGCAGTCTGTGGCAGGGGGCTGGAAATGAGCAGTTCTTC. Its protein product is CASSLWQGAGNEQFF.

This clone has only a few counts. The rearrangement links TRBV20-1 to TRBJ1-1; 8 bases map to TRBD1. The V segment lost 4 bases and the J segment 2 bases; nucleotides outside the gene matches: 18. Germline loops: CDR1 DFQATT, CDR2 SNEGSKA (reference sequence). This CDR3 is 18 amino acids long. As DNA, the CDR3 is TGCAGTGCTATTGACAGGGGAAGGGGAACCACTTCAAACACTGAAGCTTTCTTT. Translating it yields CSAIDRGRGTTSNTEAFF.

The J gene is TRBJ2-1, the V gene TRBV27; D gene unclear. From germline, CDR1 is MNHEY and CDR2 SMNVEV (reference sequence). The CDR3 has 11 amino acids. Trimming left V 2 bases short and J 7 bases short, with 3 bases between. The CDR3 here is CASSLGNEQFF. CDR3 coding DNA: TGTGCCAGCAGTTTAGGTAATGAGCAGTTCTTC.

The chain recombines TRBV19 with TRBJ1-5; D possibly corresponds to TRBD1 (5 bases). Germline V gives CDR1 LNHDA, CDR2 SQIVND (reference sequence). The V and J ends lost 5 bases and 9 bases respectively, with 20 bases between them. This CDR3 is 15 amino acids long. The CDR3 loop is CASSGQGQSVRPQHF. DNA for the CDR3: TGTGCCAGTAGTGGCCAGGGCCAGTCGGTACGGCCCCAGCATTTT.

The J gene is TRBJ2-7, the V gene TRBV14, with 7 bases identical to TRBD1. Germline CDR1 SGHDN, CDR2 FVKESK. With 6 bases clipped from V and 2 bases from J, the junction kept 10 bases outside the gene matches. CDR3 length equals 15 residues. The CDR3 bases are TGTGCCAGCAGGCGAGACAGGGATCCGACCTACGAGCAGTACTTC. Residues: CASRRDRDPTYEQYF.

The rearrangement links TRBV7-2 to TRBJ2-1; TRBD2 aligns across 11 bases. The V gene's germline CDR1 is SGHTA and CDR2 FQGNSA. The CDR3 is 17 amino acids. V dropped 2 bases and J dropped 6; count of bases not matched to a gene: 9. The CDR3 loop reads CASSLRAIAGGFNEQFF. CDR3 in DNA: TGTGCCAGCAGCTTACGCGCCATAGCGGGGGGGTTCAATGAGCAGTTCTTC.

The rearrangement links TRBV19 to TRBJ2-2, with a weak D call TRBD2 (5 bases). CDR3 length: 17 amino acids. The V gene lost 3 bases and the J gene lost 0 bases, with 14 bases spanning the gap. Germline CDR1 LNHDA, CDR2 SQIVND (reference sequence). The CDR3 DNA is TGTGCCAGTAGTATTTTGGGAGTAGCCGCGAACACCGGGGAGCTGTTTTTT. Translating it yields CASSILGVAANTGELFF. Supplemented by reference TRBV19 and TRBJ2-2, the full variable domain reads DGGITQSPKYLFRKEGQNVTLSCEQNLNHDAMYWYRQDPGQGLRLIYYSQIVNDFQKGDIAEGYSVSREKKESFPLTVTSAQKNPTAFYLCASSILGVAANTGELFFGEGSRLTVL.

This clone appeared a single time. The chain links TRBV5-1 to TRBJ1-1; D is ambiguous. Germline V gene sequence: CDR1 SGHRS, CDR2 YFSETQ. V gave up 3 bases and J gave up 5 bases, with 11 bases separating them. The CDR3 extends over 13 amino acids. CDR3 coding DNA: TGCGCCAGCAGCTCGAGGGTGGGAACTGAAGCTTTCTTT. This sequence encodes CASSSRVGTEAFF.

The rearrangement joins TRBV4-2 to TRBJ2-5, with 7 positions matching TRBD2. The V and J ends lost 4 bases and 4 bases, in that order; junction bases with no gene match: 15. The germline gives CDR1 LGHNA, CDR2 YNFKEQ. This CDR3 has 17 amino acids. The CDR3 nucleotides are TGTGCCAGCAGCCTTAGGGGAGCGGGGCAACGGGGAGAGACCCAGTACTTC. This translates into CASSLRGAGQRGETQYF.

In nucleotides, the CDR3 is TGCGCCAGCAGCCAGATACAGGGAGGCGGGAACACTGAAGCTTTCTTT. Amino acid sequence: CASSQIQGGGNTEAFF. This rearrangement joins TRBV4-1 to TRBJ1-1; D is possibly TRBD1 (6 bases). The V end lost 3 bases, the J end lost 1 base, and 15 bases lay between the germline ends. The CDR3 spans 16 residues. Per the germline V gene, CDR1 is MGHRA and CDR2 is YSYEKL.

This clone was seen only a few times. The rearrangement uses TRBV27 and TRBJ2-7; no clear D gene. The V and J ends lost 4 bases and 0 bases respectively, with 4 bases between them. Per the germline V gene, CDR1 is MNHEY and CDR2 is SMNVEV (reference sequence). The CDR3 consists of 12 residues. The CDR3, as DNA: TGTGCCAGCAGTTCCGTCTCCTACGAGCAGTACTTC. This sequence encodes CASSSVSYEQYF.

The V and J genes are TRBV7-3 and TRBJ2-5; maybe TRBD1 (6 bases). CDR1 is SGHTA and CDR2 is FQGTGA in the germline V gene. CDR3 length: 14 amino acids. Trimming stripped 5 bases from V and 3 bases from J, with 13 bases between. The DNA for the CDR3 is TGTGCCAGCAGCCCCTGGGGGCGGGAAGAGACCCAGTACTTC. As protein: CASSPWGREETQYF.

The J gene is TRBJ1-6, the V gene TRBV12-3 or TRBV12-4, with no clear D. V was shortened by 3 bases and J by 7 bases, with 7 bases between the two germline ends. The CDR3 sequence is 13 residues long. CDR3 nucleotides: TGTGCCAGCAGTTTCGCCCCCAATTCACCCCTCCACTTT. Amino acids: CASSFAPNSPLHF.

This clone was seen once. This rearrangement joins TRBV7-9 to TRBJ1-2, with 10 bases matching TRBD1. V shed 5 bases, J shed 2 bases, and the junction held 2 bases outside the gene matches. The germline V gene has CDR1 SEHNR and CDR2 FQNEAQ (reference sequence). CDR3 length: 14 amino acids. This CDR3 is CASSQTGGNYGYTF. For the CDR3, the DNA is TGTGCCAGCAGCCAGACAGGGGGCAACTATGGCTACACCTTC.

This chain links TRBV7-3 with TRBJ1-1; 8 bases fit TRBD1. Germline CDR1 and CDR2: SGHTA and FQGTGA. Losses at the gene ends were 5 bases for V and 4 bases for J; bases not matched to a gene: 3. This CDR3 spans 13 amino acids. The CDR3 nucleotides read TGTGCCAGCAGCCCGGACAGGGCCACTGAAGCTTTCTTT. It translates to CASSPDRATEAFF.

V gene TRBV19 combines with J gene TRBJ1-2; no definite D call. The CDR3 has 13 residues. The V gene's germline CDR1 is LNHDA and CDR2 SQIVND (reference sequence). V lost 1 base and J 5 bases, leaving 8 bases between the germline ends. The CDR3, as DNA: TGTGCCAGTAGTATAGGGCGGGAATATGGCTACACCTTC. Its translation: CASSIGREYGYTF. Drawing the rest from reference TRBV19 and TRBJ1-2, the complete variable domain is DGGITQSPKYLFRKEGQNVTLSCEQNLNHDAMYWYRQDPGQGLRLIYYSQIVNDFQKGDIAEGYSVSREKKESFPLTVTSAQKNPTAFYLCASSIGREYGYTFGSGTRLTVV.

In its sample, this clone was seen once. The V call is TRBV10-3, the J call TRBJ2-7; 10 bases match TRBD1. CDR1 is ENHRY and CDR2 is SYGVKD in the germline V gene. The length of the CDR3 is 16 residues. V shed 6 bases and J 1 base; nucleotides not matched to a gene: 9. The CDR3 sequence is CAISEHRGQGSYEQYF. In DNA, the CDR3 is TGTGCCATCAGCGAACATCGGGGACAGGGGTCCTACGAGCAGTACTTC.

The chain joins TRBV5-6 to TRBJ1-1; D gene unclear. V was cut by 0 bases and J by 1 base, with 19 bases left in between. This CDR3 spans 18 amino acids. Germline V CDR1 and CDR2: SGHDT, YYEEEE. The CDR3 DNA reads as TGTGCCAGCAGCTTGGCGGTATCTCTCGGGAGTGGGAACACTGAAGCTTTCTTT. It codes for CASSLAVSLGSGNTEAFF.

The chain has TRBV5-4 and TRBJ2-1, with D tentatively TRBD2 (5 bases). Germline values: CDR1 SGHNT, CDR2 YYREEE (reference sequence). The length of the CDR3 is 13 residues. Trimming removed 0 bases from V and 8 bases from J, with 9 bases in between. CDR3 loop: CASSLAGFDEQFF. In DNA, the CDR3 is TGTGCCAGCAGCTTGGCGGGGTTTGATGAGCAGTTCTTC. Supplemented by reference TRBV5-4 and TRBJ2-1, the full variable domain reads ETGVTQSPTHLIKTRGQQVTLRCSSQSGHNTVSWYQQALGQGPQFIFQYYREEENGRGNFPPRFSGLQFPNYSSELNVNALELDDSALYLCASSLAGFDEQFFGPGTRLTVL.

V gene TRBV6-1 combines with J gene TRBJ1-1, with D possibly TRBD1 on 6 matching bases. Germline CDR1 and CDR2: MNHNS and SASEGT. V lost 1 base and J 10 bases, leaving 10 bases between the germline ends. The CDR3 is 12 amino acids. The CDR3, as DNA: TGTGCCAGCAGTGAAGTTGGGACATCAGCTTTCTTT. The encoded protein is CASSEVGTSAFF.